The 19 T cell receptor beta chains reported below all come from one sample, sequenced in a study of spatial heterogeneity in lung cancer. MiXCR was run by TCRdb on the 5' RACE reads, yielding one entry per CDR3 protein. The sample lists over 40,000 distinct CDR3 sequences, around 11% seen once, with roughly 32% in the top ten. Time point: blood at routine non-recurrence follow-up after resection. The sequenced sample was PBMCs, obtained at follow-up. The receptor set was obtained from a male donor with early-stage non-small cell lung cancer.

This clonotype was picked up many times. This chain links TRBV30 with TRBJ2-3; the match to TRBD2 covers 8 bases. Germline assignment: CDR1 GTSNPN and CDR2 SVGIG (reference sequence). The CDR3 totals 15 residues. V gave up 5 bases and J gave up 4 bases; unmatched junction bases: 11. In nucleotides, the CDR3 is TGTGCCTGGTCGTCCGGGACTAGTGGCCCAGATACGCAGTATTTT. Its translation is CAWSSGTSGPDTQYF. The entire variable domain, with the rest obtained from reference TRBV30 and TRBJ2-3, is as follows: SQTIHQWPATLVQPVGSPLSLECTVEGTSNPNLYWYRQAAGRGLQLLFYSVGIGQISSEVPQNLSASRPQDRQFILSSKKLLLSDSGFYLCAWSSGTSGPDTQYFGPGTRLTVL.

Notes on this clonotype: This sequence may be a read error, since a much larger clone differs from it by one base. This sequence joins TRBV3-1 and TRBJ2-3; 8 nucleotides align to TRBD2. The germline gives CDR1 LGHDT, CDR2 YNNKEL (reference sequence). The CDR3 runs 15 residues. DNA of the CDR3: TGTGCCAGCAGATCGACTAGCGAAACCACAAATACGCAGTATTTT. Encoded protein: CASRSTSETTNTQYF.

This clonotype was recorded at least ten times. The chain carries TRBV7-3 and TRBJ1-2; the D gene is possibly TRBD1 (6 bases). The CDR3 contains 13 residues. Deletions cut 2 bases from V and 4 bases from J, with 8 bases between. Germline values: CDR1 SGHTA, CDR2 FQGTGA. CDR3 DNA: TGTGCCAGCAGCTTACCAGGGGCCTATGGCTACACCTTC. Amino acids: CASSLPGAYGYTF.

This clonotype was counted ten times or more. The chain recombines TRBV7-3 with TRBJ2-1; 10 bases line up with TRBD2. Germline CDR1 and CDR2: SGHTA and FQGTGA. This CDR3 has 14 residues. The V segment lost 8 bases and the J segment 10 bases; nucleotides outside the gene matches: 11. The CDR3 bases are TGTGCCAGCGGACCCAGCGGGGGGGCTGGGGAGCAGTTCTTC. Protein: CASGPSGGAGEQFF.

This sequence joins TRBV7-2 and TRBJ2-2; 10 bases are a match to TRBD2. CDR1 is SGHTA, CDR2 FQGNSA, per germline. The CDR3 length is 16 residues. Losses at the gene ends were 5 bases for V and 2 bases for J; bases not matched to a gene: 5. CDR3 bases: TGTGCCAGCAGCCCGAGGACTAGCGGTAACACCGGGGAGCTGTTTTTT. This gives the protein CASSPRTSGNTGELFF.

This clonotype occurred a few times. The chain couples TRBV12-3 or TRBV12-4 to TRBJ2-2; the match to TRBD1 covers 7 bases. The CDR3 consists of 15 residues. J lost 5 bases, V lost 6 bases, and 9 bases had no gene match. The CDR3 reads CASSFGQVKTGELFF. The CDR3 DNA sequence: TGTGCCAGCAGCTTTGGACAGGTCAAAACCGGGGAGCTGTTTTTT.

The chain combines TRBV24-1 with TRBJ1-4; weak D call: TRBD1 (6 bases). Germline V gives CDR1 KGHDR, CDR2 SFDVKD. CDR3 size: 14 residues. Deletions cut 4 bases from V and 8 bases from J, with 13 bases between. CDR3 coding DNA: TGTGCCACCAGTGAAGGGGGGAAGGTGGAAAAACTGTTTTTT. It specifies CATSEGGKVEKLFF.

This clonotype was recorded a few times. This chain joins TRBV19 and TRBJ2-7; tentative D call: TRBD1 (6 bases). CDR3 size: 14 residues. CDR1 and CDR2 from the germline V gene are LNHDA and SQIVND (reference sequence). The V gene lost 3 bases and the J gene lost 0 bases, with 9 bases spanning the gap. CDR3 DNA: TGTGCCAGTAGTATCAGGACAGCCTCCTACGAGCAGTACTTC. Encoded protein: CASSIRTASYEQYF.

The chain employs TRBV4-2 and TRBJ2-3; D is uncertain. This CDR3 region has 14 residues. CDR1 is LGHNA, CDR2 YNFKEQ, per germline. Trimming shortened V by 1 base and J by 2 bases, and 7 bases separated the two germline ends. The CDR3 coding sequence is TGTGCCAGCAGCCAAGGCGGATACACAGATACGCAGTATTTT. It encodes CASSQGGYTDTQYF.

The rearrangement joins TRBV2 to TRBJ1-1; 7 bases agree with TRBD1. J was trimmed by 7 bases and V by 10 bases; bases with no gene match: 6. CDR1 SNHLY and CDR2 FYNNEI come from the germline V gene. The CDR3 sequence is 11 residues long. Here the CDR3 reads CANRQGIEAFF. CDR3 DNA sequence: TGTGCCAACCGACAGGGAATTGAAGCTTTCTTT.

The gene calls are TRBV7-2 and TRBJ1-5; 8 nucleotides align to TRBD1. V was clipped by 6 bases and J by 9 bases; unmatched bases: 19. The germline V gene has CDR1 SGHTA and CDR2 FQGNSA. The CDR3 has 17 amino acids. The CDR3 is CASSQMQGAPGSLPQHF. CDR3 nucleotides: TGTGCCAGCAGTCAAATGCAGGGGGCGCCGGGATCTCTGCCCCAGCATTTT.

This clonotype was seen at least ten times. The genes are TRBV11-2 and TRBJ2-5; 8 bases map to TRBD1. This CDR3 is 16 amino acids long. Trimming took 5 bases from V and 5 from J; bases not matched to a gene: 13. The V gene's germline CDR1 is SGHAT and CDR2 FQNNGV. The CDR3 nucleotides read TGTGCCAGCAGCATAACCGGGACAGGCAATAGGGAGACCCAGTACTTC. Translating it yields CASSITGTGNRETQYF.

This clonotype was seen at least ten times. The chain combines TRBV10-3 with TRBJ1-3; D remains ambiguous. V lost 2 bases and J 0 bases, leaving 5 bases between the germline ends. Germline CDR1 is ENHRY and CDR2 is SYGVKD. This CDR3 spans 14 amino acids. DNA of the CDR3: TGTGCCATCAGTGAGAACCTCTCTGGAAACACCATATATTTT. It encodes CAISENLSGNTIYF.

This clonotype was observed at least ten times. V usage is TRBV27 and J usage is TRBJ2-1; 7 bases are shared with TRBD1. Germline V gene lookup returns CDR1 MNHEY and CDR2 SMNVEV (reference sequence). Losses at the gene ends were 4 bases for V and 3 bases for J; bases not matched to a gene: 9. The CDR3 is 16 residues long. CDR3 sequence (DNA): TGTGCCAGCAGTTCCCCCGACAGGGTTAGCTACAATGAGCAGTTCTTC. This encodes CASSSPDRVSYNEQFF.

This clonotype was picked up many times. This chain uses TRBV10-3 with TRBJ1-2; 7 bases fit TRBD1. Trimming at V came to 0 bases and at J to 5 bases, leaving 3 bases not matched to a gene. Germline V lookup: CDR1 ENHRY, CDR2 SYGVKD. This CDR3 has 14 amino acids. CDR3 loop: CAISESTGEYGYTF. The CDR3 nucleotides read TGTGCCATCAGTGAGTCAACAGGGGAATATGGCTACACCTTC.

This clonotype appeared a few times. One end of the junction does not line up with germline, which may come from a read error. V and J are TRBV6-2 or TRBV6-3 and TRBJ2-7; D is tentatively TRBD1 or TRBD2 (5 bases each). The CDR3 totals 14 residues. The V gene's germline CDR1 is MNHEY and CDR2 SVGEGT. CDR3: CASSYWTGPYEQYF. In DNA form, the CDR3 reads TGTGCCAGCAGCTACTGGACGGGACCCTACGAGCAGTACTTC.

The chain uses TRBV19 and TRBJ1-1; D is unresolved. V was clipped by 6 bases and J by 2 bases, with 19 bases between them. From germline, CDR1 is LNHDA and CDR2 SQIVND (reference sequence). This CDR3 has 16 residues. The CDR3 loop is CASRLPTGVGNTEAFF. Here the CDR3 DNA reads TGTGCCAGTAGGCTTCCCACCGGGGTAGGAAACACTGAAGCTTTCTTT. Supplemented by reference TRBV19 and TRBJ1-1, the full variable domain reads DGGITQSPKYLFRKEGQNVTLSCEQNLNHDAMYWYRQDPGQGLRLIYYSQIVNDFQKGDIAEGYSVSREKKESFPLTVTSAQKNPTAFYLCASRLPTGVGNTEAFFGQGTRLTVV.

This clonotype was picked up a small number of times. Here the CDR3 reads CAWSSSAAAQYF. CDR3 nucleotide sequence: TGTGCCTGGAGTTCTTCGGCAGCCGCGCAGTACTTC. The rearrangement links TRBV30 to TRBJ2-7; D unresolved. The CDR3 runs to 12 residues. The germline V gene encodes CDR1 GTSNPN and CDR2 SVGIG (reference sequence). Trimming took 2 bases from V and 9 from J, leaving 14 bases between them.

The chain is built from TRBV19 and TRBJ2-7, with TRBD1 matching 11 bases. Germline loops: CDR1 LNHDA, CDR2 SQIVND (reference sequence). CDR3 length equals 14 residues. With V trimmed by 5 bases and J by 5 bases, 5 bases remained unmatched. The CDR3 spells CASSGWDRGDEQYF. In nucleotides, the CDR3 is TGTGCCAGTAGTGGCTGGGACAGGGGGGACGAGCAGTACTTC.